A single sample gave rise to the 13 T cell receptor beta chains below, sequenced in a study of T cells after yellow fever vaccination. TCRdb reprocessed the 5' RACE reads with MiXCR, giving one entry per CDR3 protein. Counted here are around 150,000 distinct CDR3 sequences, 6% to 7.5% occurring once; the ten biggest clones make up roughly 2.5%. Source: CD4+ T cells sorted from PBMCs, taken 5 days after the first yellow fever vaccination. These receptors all come from a man between 18 and 29 years old who received the YFV17D yellow fever vaccine.

This clonotype has ten or more counts. The chain links TRBV6-6 to TRBJ2-5; D not certain. CDR1 and CDR2 (germline): MNHNY, SVGAGI (reference sequence). The V and J ends lost 7 bases and 5 bases respectively, with 11 bases between them. The CDR3 is made up of 12 amino acids. This CDR3 is CASISQEETQYF. In nucleotides, the CDR3 is TGTGCCAGCATCTCCCAGGAGGAGACCCAGTACTTC.

This clonotype was picked up a small number of times. This chain uses TRBV20-1 with TRBJ1-1; D unresolved. This CDR3 is built from 15 residues. Trimming pared 0 bases from V and 1 base from J, leaving 12 bases between. Germline-derived CDR1 and CDR2 are DFQATT and SNEGSKA (reference sequence). CDR3 region: CSARELGHPNTEAFF. The CDR3 coding sequence is TGCAGTGCTAGAGAACTCGGGCACCCGAACACTGAAGCTTTCTTT.

This clonotype was found many times. The chain combines TRBV12-3 or TRBV12-4 with TRBJ2-1; D is perhaps TRBD1 or TRBD2 (5 bases each). V gave up 2 bases and J gave up 6 bases, with 8 bases separating them. The CDR3 has 13 amino acids. Here the CDR3 reads CASSLQRGNEQFF. The CDR3 bases are TGTGCCAGCAGTTTACAGAGGGGCAATGAGCAGTTCTTC.

This clonotype showed up many times. The rearrangement uses TRBV5-6 and TRBJ1-2, with unresolved D. This CDR3 spans 11 amino acids. CDR1 is SGHDT, CDR2 YYEEEE, per germline. Trimming took off 1 base at V and 8 bases at J, with 6 bases between the two ends. The CDR3 protein is CASSLWAGYTF. CDR3 nucleotide sequence: TGTGCCAGCAGCTTGTGGGCCGGCTACACCTTC.

The chain joins TRBV21-1 to TRBJ2-7; the table's D call, TRBD2, was not checked against the DNA. TRBV21-1 is a known pseudogene. The CDR3 length is 16 residues. As DNA, the CDR3 is TGTGCCAGCAGCAAGGGAGGGTACTCGACAGACTACGAGCAGTACGTC. Amino acid sequence: CASSKGGYSTDYEQYV.

This clonotype was observed once. The junction departs from germline at one end; a sequencing error may be responsible. For the CDR3, the DNA is TGTGCCTGCAGCCTGGGTCAGGGAACAGATACGCAGTATTTT. Translating gives CACSLGQGTDTQYF. The chain uses TRBV5-5 and TRBJ2-3, with a possible D match to TRBD1 (5 bases). Germline values: CDR1 SGHKS, CDR2 YYEKEE (reference sequence). The length of the CDR3 is 14 residues.

This clonotype was seen many times. The gene calls are TRBV7-2 and TRBJ2-3; the D gene is possibly TRBD1 (6 bases). CDR3 length: 12 residues. Germline loops: CDR1 SGHTA, CDR2 FQGNSA. The germline V and J ends were trimmed by 11 bases and 4 bases, with 13 bases remaining between them. CDR3 residues: CAGGGMADTQYF. The CDR3 DNA reads as TGTGCCGGGGGCGGCATGGCAGATACGCAGTATTTT.

This clonotype was seen at least ten times. V usage is TRBV10-3 and J usage is TRBJ2-7, with 8 nucleotides matching TRBD1. This CDR3 is 14 amino acids long. V lost 0 bases, J lost 6 bases, and 4 bases stayed unmatched. Germline-derived CDR1 and CDR2 are ENHRY and SYGVKD. CDR3 DNA: TGTGCCATCAGTGAGTCGACAGGGGAGAGCGAGCAGTACGTC. It specifies CAISESTGESEQYV.

Many counts were recorded for this clonotype. The chain carries TRBV9 and TRBJ2-2; D is unresolved. Trimming left V 0 bases short and J 1 base short, with 4 bases between. Germline V gene sequence: CDR1 SGDLS, CDR2 YYNGEE. The CDR3 spans 14 residues. The CDR3 DNA sequence: TGTGCCAGCAGCGTAGCCGGGAACACCGGGGAGCTGTTTTTT. This codes for CASSVAGNTGELFF. Complete variable domain (other parts from reference TRBV9 and TRBJ2-2): DSGVTQTPKHLITATGQRVTLRCSPRSGDLSVYWYQQSLDQGLQFLIQYYNGEERAKGNILERFSAQQFPDLHSELNLSSLELGDSALYFCASSVAGNTGELFFGEGSRLTVL.

This clonotype was detected ten times or more. The CDR3 protein is CAISESGGESYEQYF. For the CDR3, the DNA is TGTGCCATCAGTGAGTCGGGAGGAGAAAGCTACGAGCAGTACTTC. The chain recombines TRBV10-3 with TRBJ2-7; a possible D gene is TRBD2 (6 bases). Trimming left V 0 bases short and J 3 bases short, with 12 bases between. The CDR3 totals 15 residues. Germline V gives CDR1 ENHRY, CDR2 SYGVKD.

The chain combines TRBV20-1 with TRBJ1-1; possibly TRBD1 for D (5 bases). CDR1 is DFQATT and CDR2 is SNEGSKA in the germline V gene (reference sequence). The length of the CDR3 is 13 residues. V was trimmed by 3 bases and J by 3 bases, leaving 11 bases between them. The CDR3 DNA reads TGCAGTGCTAGCGGGGGTGGGGACACTGAAGCTTTCTTT. Protein sequence: CSASGGGDTEAFF.

This clonotype was seen many times. The V and J genes are TRBV15 and TRBJ2-3, with D unclear. Trimming removed 1 base from V and 0 bases from J, with 8 bases in between. CDR3 length: 15 amino acids. Germline assignment: CDR1 LNHNV and CDR2 YYDKDF (reference sequence). DNA for the CDR3: TGTGCCACCAGCAGAGGCGGCAGTAGCACAGATACGCAGTATTTT. This codes for CATSRGGSSTDTQYF.

This clonotype was counted many times. The rearrangement uses TRBV28 and TRBJ1-5; D is perhaps TRBD1 (6 bases). CDR1 is MDHEN, CDR2 SYDVKM, per germline. The CDR3 sequence is 14 residues long. V dropped 4 bases and J dropped 0 bases, with 7 bases sitting between them. The CDR3 is CASSYRDSNQPQHF. The CDR3 DNA sequence: TGTGCCAGCAGTTACAGGGATAGCAATCAGCCCCAGCATTTT. Drawing the rest from reference TRBV28 and TRBJ1-5, the complete variable domain is DVKVTQSSRYLVKRTGEKVFLECVQDMDHENMFWYRQDPGLGLRLIYFSYDVKMKEKGDIPEGYSVSREKKERFSLILESASTNQTSMYLCASSYRDSNQPQHFGDGTRLSIL.